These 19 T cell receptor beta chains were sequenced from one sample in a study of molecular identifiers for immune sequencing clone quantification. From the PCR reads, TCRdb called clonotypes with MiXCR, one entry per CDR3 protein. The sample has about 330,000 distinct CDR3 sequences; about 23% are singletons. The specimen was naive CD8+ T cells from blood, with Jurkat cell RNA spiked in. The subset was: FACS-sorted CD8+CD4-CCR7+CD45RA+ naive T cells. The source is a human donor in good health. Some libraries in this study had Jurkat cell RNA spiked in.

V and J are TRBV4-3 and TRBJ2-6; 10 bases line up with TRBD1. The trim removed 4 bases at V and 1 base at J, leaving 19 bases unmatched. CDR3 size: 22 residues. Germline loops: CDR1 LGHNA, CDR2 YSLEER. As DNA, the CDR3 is TGCGCCAGCAGCCCACATTATGGATCCGGGACAGGGGTCTTATCTGGGGCCAACGTCCTGACTTTC. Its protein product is CASSPHYGSGTGVLSGANVLTF.

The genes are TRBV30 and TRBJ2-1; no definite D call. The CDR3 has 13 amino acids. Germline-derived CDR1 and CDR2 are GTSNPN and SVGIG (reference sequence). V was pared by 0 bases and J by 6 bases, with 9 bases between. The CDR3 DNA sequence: TGTGCCTGGAGTGTAACCGTTCCCAATGAGCAGTTCTTC. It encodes CAWSVTVPNEQFF. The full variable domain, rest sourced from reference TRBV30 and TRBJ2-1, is SQTIHQWPATLVQPVGSPLSLECTVEGTSNPNLYWYRQAAGRGLQLLFYSVGIGQISSEVPQNLSASRPQDRQFILSSKKLLLSDSGFYLCAWSVTVPNEQFFGPGTRLTVL.

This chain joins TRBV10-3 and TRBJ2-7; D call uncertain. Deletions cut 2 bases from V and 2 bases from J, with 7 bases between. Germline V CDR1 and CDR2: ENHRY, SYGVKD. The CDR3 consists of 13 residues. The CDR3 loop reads CAISEGQTYEQYF. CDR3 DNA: TGTGCCATCAGTGAGGGCCAGACCTACGAGCAGTACTTC.

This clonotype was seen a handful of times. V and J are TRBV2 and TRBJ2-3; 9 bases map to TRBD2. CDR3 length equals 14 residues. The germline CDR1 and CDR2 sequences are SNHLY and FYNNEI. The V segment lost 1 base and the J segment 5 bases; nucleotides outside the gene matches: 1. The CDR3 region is CASSEVAGEDTQYF. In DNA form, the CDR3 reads TGTGCCAGCAGTGAAGTAGCGGGAGAAGATACGCAGTATTTT.

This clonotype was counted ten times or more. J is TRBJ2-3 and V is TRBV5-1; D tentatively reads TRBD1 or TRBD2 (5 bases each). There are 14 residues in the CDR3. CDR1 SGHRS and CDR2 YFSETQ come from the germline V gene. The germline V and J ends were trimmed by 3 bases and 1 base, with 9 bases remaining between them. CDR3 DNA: TGCGCCAGCAGCTGGGGGTCCGGCACAGATACGCAGTATTTT. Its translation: CASSWGSGTDTQYF.

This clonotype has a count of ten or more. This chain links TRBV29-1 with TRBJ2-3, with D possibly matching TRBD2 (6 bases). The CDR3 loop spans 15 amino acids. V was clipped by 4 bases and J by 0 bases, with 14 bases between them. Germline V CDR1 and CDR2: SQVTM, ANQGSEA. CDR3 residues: CSVVLAYLSTDTQYF. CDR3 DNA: TGCAGCGTTGTTCTAGCGTACCTTAGCACAGATACGCAGTATTTT.

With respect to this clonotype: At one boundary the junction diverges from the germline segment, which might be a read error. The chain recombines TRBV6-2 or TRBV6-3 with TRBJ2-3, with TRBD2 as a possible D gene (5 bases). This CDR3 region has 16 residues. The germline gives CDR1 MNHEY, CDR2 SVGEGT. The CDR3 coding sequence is TGCGCCAGCATTGAAGGACCCTGGGAGTTTGGGGATACGCAGTATTTT. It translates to CASIEGPWEFGDTQYF.

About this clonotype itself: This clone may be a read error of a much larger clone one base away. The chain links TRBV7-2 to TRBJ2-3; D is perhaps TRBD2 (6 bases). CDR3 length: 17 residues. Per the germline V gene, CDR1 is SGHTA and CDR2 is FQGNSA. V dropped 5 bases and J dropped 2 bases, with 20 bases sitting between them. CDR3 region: CASSPRPAGTLTDTQYF. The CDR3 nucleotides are TGTGCCAGCAGCCCCCGTCCCGCGGGGACGCTCACAGATACGCAGTATTTT.

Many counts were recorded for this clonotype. The CDR3 loop reads CATTPVGSEAFF. CDR3 nucleotides: TGTGCCACTACCCCGGTGGGCAGCGAAGCTTTCTTT. The rearrangement links TRBV28 to TRBJ1-1; no reliable D call. The CDR3 spans 12 residues. The germline V gene has CDR1 MDHEN and CDR2 SYDVKM. V lost 10 bases and J lost 8, with 17 bases in between.

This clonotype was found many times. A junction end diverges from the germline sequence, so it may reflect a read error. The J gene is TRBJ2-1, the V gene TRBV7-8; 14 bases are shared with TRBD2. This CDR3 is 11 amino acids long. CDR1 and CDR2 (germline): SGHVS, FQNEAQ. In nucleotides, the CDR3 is TGTGCCAGCAGCTCCGGGACTAGCGGGAGCTTC. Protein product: CASSSGTSGSF.

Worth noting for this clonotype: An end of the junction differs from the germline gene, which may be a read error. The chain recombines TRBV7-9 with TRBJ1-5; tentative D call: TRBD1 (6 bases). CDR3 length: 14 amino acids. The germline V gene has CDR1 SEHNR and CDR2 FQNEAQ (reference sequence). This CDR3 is CAGSLGQSNQPQHF. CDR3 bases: TGTGCCGGCAGCCTTGGACAGAGCAATCAGCCCCAGCATTTT. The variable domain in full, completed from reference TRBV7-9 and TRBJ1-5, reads DTGVSQNPRHKITKRGQNVTFRCDPISEHNRLYWYRQTLGQGPEFLTYFQNEAQLEKSRLLSDRFSAERPKGSFSTLEIQRTEQGDSAMYLCAGSLGQSNQPQHFGDGTRLSIL.

The CDR3 spells CASSQDLASGDSNTGELFF. The CDR3 nucleotides are TGTGCCAGCAGCCAAGATTTAGCTAGCGGAGATTCTAACACCGGGGAGCTGTTTTTT. The rearrangement joins TRBV14 to TRBJ2-2; the match to TRBD2 covers 7 bases. The junction had 12 bases not matched to a gene; V was cut back by 0 bases and J by 2 bases. This CDR3 region has 19 residues. Germline-derived CDR1 and CDR2 are SGHDN and FVKESK. Full variable domain (missing parts from reference TRBV14 and TRBJ2-2): EAGVTQFPSHSVIEKGQTVTLRCDPISGHDNLYWYRRVMGKEIKFLLHFVKESKQDESGMPNNRFLAERTGGTYSTLKVQPAELEDSGVYFCASSQDLASGDSNTGELFFGEGSRLTVL.

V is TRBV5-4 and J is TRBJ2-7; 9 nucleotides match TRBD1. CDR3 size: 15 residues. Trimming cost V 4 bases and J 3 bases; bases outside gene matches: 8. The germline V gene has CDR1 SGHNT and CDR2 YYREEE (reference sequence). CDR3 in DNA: TGTGCCAGCAGCGGCGGGACAGGGATTGGCTACGAGCAGTACTTC. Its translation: CASSGGTGIGYEQYF.

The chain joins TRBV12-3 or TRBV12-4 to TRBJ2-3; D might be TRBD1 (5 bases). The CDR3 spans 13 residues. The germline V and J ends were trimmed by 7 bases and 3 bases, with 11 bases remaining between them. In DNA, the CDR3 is TGTGCCAGCAATTGGGGCAAGACAGATACGCAGTATTTT. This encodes CASNWGKTDTQYF.

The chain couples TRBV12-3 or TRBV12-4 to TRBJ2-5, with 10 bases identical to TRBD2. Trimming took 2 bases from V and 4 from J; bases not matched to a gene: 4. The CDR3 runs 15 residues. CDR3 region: CASSLRLAGVETQYF. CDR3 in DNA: TGTGCCAGCAGTTTACGGCTAGCGGGGGTAGAGACCCAGTACTTC.

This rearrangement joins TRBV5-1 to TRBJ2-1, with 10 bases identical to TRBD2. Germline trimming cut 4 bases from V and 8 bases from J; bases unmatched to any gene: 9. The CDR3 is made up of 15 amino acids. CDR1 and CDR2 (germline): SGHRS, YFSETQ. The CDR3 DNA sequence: TGCGCCAGCAGCCCCCCGAGCGGGGGGGCCTATGAGCAGTTCTTC. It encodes CASSPPSGGAYEQFF.

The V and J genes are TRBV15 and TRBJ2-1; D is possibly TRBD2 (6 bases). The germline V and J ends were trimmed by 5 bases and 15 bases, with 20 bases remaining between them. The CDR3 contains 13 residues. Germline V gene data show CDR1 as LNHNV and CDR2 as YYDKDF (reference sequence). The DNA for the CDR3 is TGTGCCACCAGCGCCGGAGGAGGGCGGACCTGGTTCTTC. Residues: CATSAGGGRTWFF.

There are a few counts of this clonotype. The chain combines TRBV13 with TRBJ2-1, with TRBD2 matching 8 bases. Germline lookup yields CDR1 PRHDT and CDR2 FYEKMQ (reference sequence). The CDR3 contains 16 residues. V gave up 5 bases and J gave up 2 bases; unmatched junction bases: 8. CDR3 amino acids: CASSPATSGPYNEQFF. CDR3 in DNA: TGTGCCAGCAGCCCTGCTACTAGCGGCCCCTACAATGAGCAGTTCTTC.

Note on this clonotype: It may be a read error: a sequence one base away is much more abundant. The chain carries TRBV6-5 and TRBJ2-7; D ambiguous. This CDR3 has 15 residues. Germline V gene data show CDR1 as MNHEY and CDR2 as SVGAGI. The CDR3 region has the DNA TGTGCCAGCAGTTACTCGAGATTTCCAACCTACAAGCAGTACTTC. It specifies CASSYSRFPTYKQYF.